Detailed here is one T cell receptor beta chain. The sample originates from a study of blood T cell repertoires in COVID-19. TCRdb keeps only in-frame clones here, not all; method: immunoSEQ multiplex PCR. The table records a few hundred thousand clones, about 86% of them present only once. The CDR3 runs to 15 residues. V was shortened by 5 bases and J by 0 bases, with 12 bases between the two germline ends. The germline CDR1 and CDR2 sequences are SGHTA and FQGTGA. The clonotype was recovered from a woman aged 25-40 years who had been exposed to COVID-19. The rearrangement joins TRBV7-3 to TRBJ2-3, with a tentative D call TRBD2 (5 bases). Sequenced material: PBMCs or T cells enriched from blood (not recorded which). The CDR3 sequence is CASSESGPSTDTQYF. CDR3 in DNA: TGTGCCAGCAGCGAGAGCGGTCCTAGCACAGATACGCAGTATTTT. The full variable domain, rest sourced from reference TRBV7-3 and TRBJ2-3, is GAGVSQTPSNKVTEKGKYVELRCDPISGHTALYWYRQSLGQGPEFLIYFQGTGAADDSGLPNDRFFAVRPEGSVSTLKIQRTERGDSAVYLCASSESGPSTDTQYFGPGTRLTVL.